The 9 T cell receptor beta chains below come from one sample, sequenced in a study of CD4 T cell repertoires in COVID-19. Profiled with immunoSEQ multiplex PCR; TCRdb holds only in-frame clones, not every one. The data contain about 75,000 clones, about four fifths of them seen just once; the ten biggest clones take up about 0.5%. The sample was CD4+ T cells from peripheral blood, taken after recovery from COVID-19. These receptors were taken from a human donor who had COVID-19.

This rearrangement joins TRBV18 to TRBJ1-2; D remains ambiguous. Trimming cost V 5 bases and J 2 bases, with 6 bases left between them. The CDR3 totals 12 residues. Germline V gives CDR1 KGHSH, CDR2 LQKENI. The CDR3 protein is CASSTTNYGYTF. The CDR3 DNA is TGTGCCAGCTCAACGACCAACTATGGCTACACCTTC.

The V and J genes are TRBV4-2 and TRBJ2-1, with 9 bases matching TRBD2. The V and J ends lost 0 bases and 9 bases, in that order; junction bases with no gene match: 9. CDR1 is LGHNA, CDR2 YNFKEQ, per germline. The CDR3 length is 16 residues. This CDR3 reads CASSQEPAGGTSEQFF. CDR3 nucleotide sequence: TGTGCCAGCAGCCAAGAACCGGCGGGAGGGACATCTGAGCAGTTCTTC.

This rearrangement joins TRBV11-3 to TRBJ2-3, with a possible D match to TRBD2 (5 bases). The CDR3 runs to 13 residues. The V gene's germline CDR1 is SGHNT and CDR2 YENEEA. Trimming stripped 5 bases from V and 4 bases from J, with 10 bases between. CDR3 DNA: TGTGCCAGCAGCCCTGAGGGCCCAGATACGCAGTATTTT. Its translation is CASSPEGPDTQYF.

The CDR3 loop reads CASSEHRANTEAFF. CDR3 DNA: TGTGCCAGCAGTGAACACAGAGCGAACACTGAAGCTTTCTTT. The V gene is TRBV25-1, the J gene TRBJ1-1; D remains unclear. CDR1 and CDR2 (germline): MGHDK, SYGVNS. There are 14 residues in the CDR3. V lost 2 bases and J lost 1, with 8 bases in between.

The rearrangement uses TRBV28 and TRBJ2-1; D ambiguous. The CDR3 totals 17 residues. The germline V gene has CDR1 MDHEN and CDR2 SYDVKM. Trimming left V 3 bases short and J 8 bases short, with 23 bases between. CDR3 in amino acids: CASSFGPTTQDEDEQFF. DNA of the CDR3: TGTGCCAGCAGTTTCGGTCCAACTACCCAGGATGAGGATGAGCAGTTCTTC.

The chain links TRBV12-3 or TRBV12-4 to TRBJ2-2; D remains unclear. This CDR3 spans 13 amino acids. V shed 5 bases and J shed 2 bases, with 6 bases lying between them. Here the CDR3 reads CASSPRNTGELFF. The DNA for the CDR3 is TGTGCCAGCAGTCCCCGAAACACCGGGGAGCTGTTTTTT.

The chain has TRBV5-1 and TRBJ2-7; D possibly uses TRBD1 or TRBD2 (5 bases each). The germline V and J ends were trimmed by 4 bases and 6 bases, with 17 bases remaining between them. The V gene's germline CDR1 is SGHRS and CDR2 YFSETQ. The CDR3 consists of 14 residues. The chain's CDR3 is CASSPGGRDGEQYF. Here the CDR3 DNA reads TGCGCCAGCAGCCCTGGGGGTAGGGATGGCGAGCAGTACTTC.

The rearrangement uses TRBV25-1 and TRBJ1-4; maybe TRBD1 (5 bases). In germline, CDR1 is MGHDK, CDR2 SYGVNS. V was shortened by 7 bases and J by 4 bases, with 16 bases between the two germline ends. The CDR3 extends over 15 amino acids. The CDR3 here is CASKGAGGVNEKLFF. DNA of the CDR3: TGTGCCAGCAAAGGGGCTGGCGGGGTTAATGAAAAACTGTTTTTT.

CDR3: CASSSGTSVQETQYF. CDR3 nucleotide sequence: TGTGCCAGCAGTTCCGGGACTAGCGTTCAAGAGACCCAGTACTTC. The gene calls are TRBV6-5 and TRBJ2-5; TRBD2 aligns across 10 bases. This CDR3 comprises 15 residues. V gave up 4 bases and J gave up 2 bases; unmatched junction bases: 4. CDR1 and CDR2 (germline): MNHEY, SVGAGI.